This T cell receptor beta chain was profiled in a study of cytomegalovirus exposure and HLA in healthy donors. The study, taken as a whole, reports: For most TCR sequences rarity was the rule, although some public TCRs occurred in many donors. Associated with cytomegalovirus, according to the listing, were 150 to 200 TCR beta chains.

Donors counted as nominally healthy when sampled, yet unrecorded immune exposures were likely. Germline V gene data show CDR1 as LNHDA and CDR2 as SQIVND (reference sequence). The CDR3 length is 18 residues. V was pared by 2 bases and J by 5 bases, with 21 bases between. The PCR made use of 60 Vbeta and 13 Jbeta primers. How the authors handled the data: A follow-up analysis tallied 70 million to 80 million unique TCR beta chains, 9 million to 11 million shared. Sequencing used immunoSEQ multiplex PCR; TCRdb keeps in-frame clones, though not all of them. V, J and clone size were drawn from that table, and D and trimming were deduced from the DNA. The sample lists 150,000 to 200,000 clones, roughly four fifths occurring once. This clone has just a few counts. Its matching antigen is unknown.

The source material was PBMCs. The genes are TRBV19 and TRBJ1-4; no clear D gene. This sequence originates from a male donor in good health and CMV-seropositive. The CDR3 DNA reads as TGTGCCAGTAGTATATCCTCCTTCGTCGGGGTTCAAAATGAAAAACTGTTTTTT. This encodes CASSISSFVGVQNEKLFF. The variable domain in full, with the rest retrieved from reference TRBV19 and TRBJ1-4, is DGGITQSPKYLFRKEGQNVTLSCEQNLNHDAMYWYRQDPGQGLRLIYYSQIVNDFQKGDIAEGYSVSREKKESFPLTVTSAQKNPTAFYLCASSISSFVGVQNEKLFFGSGTQLSVL.